The present entry profiles one T cell receptor (beta chain) with its context. This clonotype was counted many times. Its recognized antigen is unknown. Nothing much larger sits one base from this clone, and base qualities are not available. From cysteine to phenylalanine, the CDR3 is 15 amino acids long. Here the CDR3 DNA is all that survives: 45 bases in frame from base 1. In the germline V gene, CDR1 corresponds to KGHDR and CDR2 to SFDVKD. Relative to germline, V is 3 bases shorter and J is 1 base shorter, with 9 bases between their ends. This sample is drawn from a study of T cells in Graves' hyperthyroidism and ophthalmopathy (dated by TCRdb to between 2018 and 2021). The study in broad terms: Peripheral blood samples were taken at the time of initial diagnosis, prior to any treatment. The 100 discovery patients were randomly divided into training and test sets at a 7:3 ratio. Prospective prediction of ophthalmopathy was tested in an independent validation cohort consisting of roughly 19 hyperthyroidism patients and more than 15 patients who later progressed to ophthalmopathy. Following sampling, methimazole starting at 30 mg daily was given to hyperthyroidism patients, and high-dose intravenous methylprednisolone was given to ophthalmopathy patients. The study also compared thyroid tissue and blood T-cell repertoires from roughly six Graves' hyperthyroidism patients. A discovery cohort of about a hundred patients, roughly 43 with Graves' ophthalmopathy and about 58 with stable Graves' hyperthyroidism, was used to find distinguishing TCR V-J signatures. The paper reports TCR Vbeta CDR3 sequencing of more than 120 peripheral blood samples: 40 to 45 ophthalmopathy, under 80 hyperthyroidism and approximately 17 progressor patients. General study outcomes and caveats: A 13 V-J signature model separated ophthalmopathy from stable hyperthyroidism, with around 88% sensitivity and 81.08% specificity in cross-validation and 80%/75% in testing. Sample size was not statistically predetermined, and blinding of investigators to group allocation was not performed. In validation, progression to ophthalmopathy was predicted by the model with almost 71% sensitivity and roughly 72% specificity, a median of about 6.4 months before onset. Most expanded thyroid clonotypes (frequency above 0.001) were also found in blood, which suggests that blood repertoires may mirror thyroid immune responses.

Graves' hyperthyroidism was defined as stable when no progression to ophthalmopathy occurred over 18 months of follow-up. Hyperthyroidism patients were aged 18 to 65 years and newly diagnosed, with disease duration of less than 2 months. Any patient with an uncontrolled infection, another autoimmune disease, pregnancy or lactation was excluded. Clinical symptoms, serum thyroxine and TRAb, thyroid ultrasound, and orbital computed tomography formed the basis for the diagnoses. PBMCs were separated from 8 to 10 ml of fresh peripheral blood using Ficoll-Paque density gradient centrifugation. Trizol reagent was used to extract total RNA, and RNA quality was then checked on an Agilent 2100 Bioanalyzer. TCR beta CDR3 regions were amplified from RNA transcripts. The TCR CDR3 was subjected to a first round of RT-PCR using the HTBI primer set and the Qiagen OneStep RT-PCR kit. The libraries were constructed in a second round of multiplex PCR and then size-selected and purified. The libraries were sequenced on an Illumina HiSeq2000 using paired-end 100 bp reads. The original pipeline was this. SOAPnuke was used to process the raw data, removing reads that contained adapters or uncalled bases, had a mean Phred below 15, or lacked an exact match to the constant primer or identifier. COPE v1.2.5 was used to merge high-quality paired reads, and clonotypes were defined as unique nucleotide sequences. MiTCR v1.1 was used to align the clonotypes against IMGT TRBV, TRBD and TRBJ reference segments. Only V-J combinations with frequency above 0.0001, covering about 99% of repertoires, were analysed. A TCS score was defined as the ratio between F50 (clonal expansion) and ExV (chaos), using BLOSUM62-based TCRdist between CDR3 peptides within each V-J. Welch's t-statistics and random forest reduced fewer than 550 V-J features to some 14, which were used in a naive Bayes classifier (R e1071). The public reads were reanalyzed by TCRdb: fastp trimming at Q25, MiXCR alignment, in-frame beta chains only. Every entry covers one CDR3 protein and lists the most common genes and DNA from its rows. The V and J calls were not made by the authors but by TCRdb's processing. This sample comprises hundreds of thousands of distinct CDR3 sequences, 16% of them detected only once. The top ten clones comprise about 18% of the sample.

This TCR was sampled from a woman younger than 30 with Graves' hyperthyroidism. The chain was built from TRBV24-1 and TRBJ2-1; the D gene is perhaps TRBD2, from 5 matching bases. Source material: blood. CDR3 region: CATSDRGRSYNEQFF. The sequenced DNA: TGTGCCACCAGTGATCGAGGGAGATCCTACAATGAGCAGTTCTTC.